The source of this TCR beta chain is a study of T-cell memory formation after mild COVID-19. Study in general: Among the donors, TCR clusters were largely specific to each donor.

TCRdb recomputed calls from the 5' RACE reads with MiXCR, one row per CDR3 protein. Among about 350,000 distinct CDR3 sequences listed, 20% to 25% were seen once. General observations from the study: Confirmation was lacking for SARS-CoV-2 specificity of second-wave clones that peaked on day 37. Among CD4+ contracting clones, most were CM and EM, and CD8+ ones EMRA. Pre-infection memory carried some responding clones, suggesting that cross-reactive memory joined.

V lost 5 bases to trimming and J lost 3 bases, with 7 bases between them. The germline V gene has CDR1 SNHLY and CDR2 FYNNEI. The CDR3 is 12 amino acids. To note about this clonotype: Its antigen remains unknown.

The sequencing sample was made of PBMCs or a T cell subset sorted from them (not recorded which). The chain uses TRBV2 and TRBJ1-1; the D is unclear. The sequence was collected from a man between 18 and 29 years old who had mild COVID-19 (a few samples of this study predate the infection). Cell type and time point are not known. CDR3 residues: CASSTDYTEAFF. In DNA, the CDR3 is TGTGCCAGCAGTACGGATTACACTGAAGCTTTCTTT.